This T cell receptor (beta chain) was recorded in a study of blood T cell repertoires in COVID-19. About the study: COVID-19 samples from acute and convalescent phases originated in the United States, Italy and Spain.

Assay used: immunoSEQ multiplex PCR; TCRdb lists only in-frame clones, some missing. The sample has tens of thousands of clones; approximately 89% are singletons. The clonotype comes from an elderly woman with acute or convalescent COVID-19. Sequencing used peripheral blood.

The CDR3 region has the DNA TGCAGCGTTGGGGCAGACAGCAATCAGCCCCAGCATTTT. Its translation: CSVGADSNQPQHF. V and J are TRBV29-1 and TRBJ1-5; D call uncertain. Germline CDR1 and CDR2: SQVTM and ANQGSEA. The CDR3 sequence is 13 residues long. V shed 4 bases and J shed 1 base, with 8 bases lying between them.